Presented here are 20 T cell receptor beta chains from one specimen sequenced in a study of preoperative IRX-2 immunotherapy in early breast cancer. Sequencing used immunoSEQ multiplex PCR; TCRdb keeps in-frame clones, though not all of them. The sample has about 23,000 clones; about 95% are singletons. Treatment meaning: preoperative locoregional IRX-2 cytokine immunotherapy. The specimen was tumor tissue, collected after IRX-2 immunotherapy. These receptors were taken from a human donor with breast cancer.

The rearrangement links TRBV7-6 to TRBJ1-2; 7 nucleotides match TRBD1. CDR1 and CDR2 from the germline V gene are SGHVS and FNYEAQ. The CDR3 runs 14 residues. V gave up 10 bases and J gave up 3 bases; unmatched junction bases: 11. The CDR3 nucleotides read TGTGCCACCCGGGGAGGCAGGGGGGACTATGGCTACACCTTC. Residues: CATRGGRGDYGYTF.

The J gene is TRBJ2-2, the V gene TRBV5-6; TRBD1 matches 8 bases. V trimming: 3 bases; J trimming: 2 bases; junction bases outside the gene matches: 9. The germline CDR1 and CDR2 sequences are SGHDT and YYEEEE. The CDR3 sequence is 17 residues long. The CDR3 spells CASSSRTTGANTGELFF. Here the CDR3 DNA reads TGTGCCAGCAGCTCCCGTACGACAGGGGCAAACACCGGGGAGCTGTTTTTT.

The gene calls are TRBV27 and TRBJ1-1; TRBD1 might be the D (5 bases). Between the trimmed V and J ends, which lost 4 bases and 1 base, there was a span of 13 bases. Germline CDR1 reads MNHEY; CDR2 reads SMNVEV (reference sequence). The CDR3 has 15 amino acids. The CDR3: CASSSGGTGNTEAFF. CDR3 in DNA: TGTGCCAGCAGTTCGGGAGGGACGGGGAACACTGAAGCTTTCTTT.

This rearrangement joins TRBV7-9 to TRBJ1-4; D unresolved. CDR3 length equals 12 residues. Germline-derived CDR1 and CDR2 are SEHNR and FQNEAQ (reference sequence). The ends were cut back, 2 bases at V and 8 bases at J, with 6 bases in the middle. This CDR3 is CASSLSDEKLFF. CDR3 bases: TGTGCCAGCAGCTTATCAGACGAAAAACTGTTTTTT.

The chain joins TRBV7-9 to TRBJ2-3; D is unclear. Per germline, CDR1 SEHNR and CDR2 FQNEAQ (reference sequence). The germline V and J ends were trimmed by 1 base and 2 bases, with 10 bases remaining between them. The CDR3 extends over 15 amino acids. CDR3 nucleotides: TGTGCCAGCAGCTTAGATGCTGGGATCACAGATACGCAGTATTTT. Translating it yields CASSLDAGITDTQYF.

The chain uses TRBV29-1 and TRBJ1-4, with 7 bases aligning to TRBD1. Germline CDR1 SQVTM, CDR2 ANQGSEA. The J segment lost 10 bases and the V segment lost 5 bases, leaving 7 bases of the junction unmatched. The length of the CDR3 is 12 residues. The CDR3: CSVWTPGGKLFF. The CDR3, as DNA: TGCAGCGTTTGGACCCCAGGGGGAAAACTGTTTTTT.

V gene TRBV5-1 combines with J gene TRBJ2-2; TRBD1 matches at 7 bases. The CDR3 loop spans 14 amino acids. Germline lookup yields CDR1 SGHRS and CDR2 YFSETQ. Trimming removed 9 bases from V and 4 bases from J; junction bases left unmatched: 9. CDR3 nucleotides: TGCGCCACAACTTCAGGGGGATCCACCGGGGAGCTGTTTTTT. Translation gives CATTSGGSTGELFF.

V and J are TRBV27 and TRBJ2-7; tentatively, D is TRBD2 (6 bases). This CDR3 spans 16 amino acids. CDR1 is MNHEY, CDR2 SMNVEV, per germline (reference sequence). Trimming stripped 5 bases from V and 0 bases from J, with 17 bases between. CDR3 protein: CASSTRAGGLSYEQYF. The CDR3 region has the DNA TGTGCCAGCAGTACCCGGGCCGGAGGGCTCTCCTACGAGCAGTACTTC.

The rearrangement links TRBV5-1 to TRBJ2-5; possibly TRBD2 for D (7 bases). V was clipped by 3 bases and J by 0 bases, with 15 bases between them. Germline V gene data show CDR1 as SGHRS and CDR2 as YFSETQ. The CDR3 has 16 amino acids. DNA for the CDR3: TGCGCCAGCAGCTGGGGGGCGGGGGAGTACCAAGAGACCCAGTACTTC. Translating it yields CASSWGAGEYQETQYF.

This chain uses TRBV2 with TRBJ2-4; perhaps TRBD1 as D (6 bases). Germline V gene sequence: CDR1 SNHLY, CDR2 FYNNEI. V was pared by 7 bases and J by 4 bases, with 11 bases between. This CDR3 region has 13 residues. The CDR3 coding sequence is TGTGCCAGCATTATAGACAGGAAAAACATTCAGTACTTC. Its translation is CASIIDRKNIQYF.

In DNA, the CDR3 is TGCGCCAGCAGCACACAGGGGCTGGGAAACACCATATATTTT. Translation: CASSTQGLGNTIYF. The chain joins TRBV5-1 to TRBJ1-3; 7 bases map to TRBD1. V lost 4 bases, J lost 4 bases, and 5 bases stayed unmatched. The germline V gene encodes CDR1 SGHRS and CDR2 YFSETQ. CDR3 length: 14 residues.

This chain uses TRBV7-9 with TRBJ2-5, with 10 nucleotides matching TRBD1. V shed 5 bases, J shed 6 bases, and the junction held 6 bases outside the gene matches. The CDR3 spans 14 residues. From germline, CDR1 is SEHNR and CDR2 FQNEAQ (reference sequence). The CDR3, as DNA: TGTGCCAGCAGCCTTCCGGGACAGGGGAAGACCCAGTACTTC. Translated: CASSLPGQGKTQYF.

The CDR3: CASRGQGAGLGNEQFF. The CDR3 bases are TGTGCCAGCAGGGGACAGGGGGCTGGCTTAGGCAATGAGCAGTTCTTC. V gene TRBV7-2 combines with J gene TRBJ2-1, with 12 bases that match TRBD1. The length of the CDR3 is 16 residues. CDR1 SGHTA and CDR2 FQGNSA come from the germline V gene. Trimming removed 6 bases from V and 6 bases from J; junction bases left unmatched: 9.

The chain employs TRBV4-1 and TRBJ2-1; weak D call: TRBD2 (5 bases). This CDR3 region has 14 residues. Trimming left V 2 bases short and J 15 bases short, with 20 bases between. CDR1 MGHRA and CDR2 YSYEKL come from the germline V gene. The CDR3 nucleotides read TGCGCCAGCAGCCAACCCGGACCGCTAGCCGGGCGGTTCTTC. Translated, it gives CASSQPGPLAGRFF.

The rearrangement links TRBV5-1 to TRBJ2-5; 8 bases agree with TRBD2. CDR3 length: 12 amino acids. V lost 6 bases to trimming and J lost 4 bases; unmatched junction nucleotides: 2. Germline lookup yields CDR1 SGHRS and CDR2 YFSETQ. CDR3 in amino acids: CASTGGLETQYF. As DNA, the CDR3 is TGCGCCAGCACGGGGGGGCTAGAGACCCAGTACTTC.

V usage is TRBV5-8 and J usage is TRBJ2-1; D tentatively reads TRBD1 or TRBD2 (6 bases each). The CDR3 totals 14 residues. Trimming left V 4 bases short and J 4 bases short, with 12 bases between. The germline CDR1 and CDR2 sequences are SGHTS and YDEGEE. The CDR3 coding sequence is TGTGCCAGCAGCCAAGGGGGGCCTTACAATGAGCAGTTCTTC. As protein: CASSQGGPYNEQFF.

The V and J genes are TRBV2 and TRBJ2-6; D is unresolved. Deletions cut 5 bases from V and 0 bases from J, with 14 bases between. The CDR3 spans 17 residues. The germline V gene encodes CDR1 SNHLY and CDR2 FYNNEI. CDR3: CASSTDITYSGANVLTF. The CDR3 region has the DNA TGTGCCAGCAGTACCGACATAACTTACTCTGGGGCCAACGTCCTGACTTTC.

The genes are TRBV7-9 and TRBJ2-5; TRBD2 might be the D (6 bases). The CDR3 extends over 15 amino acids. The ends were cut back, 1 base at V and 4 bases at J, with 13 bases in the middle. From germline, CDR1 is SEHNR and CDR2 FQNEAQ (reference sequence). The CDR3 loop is CASSLEVQRAETQYF. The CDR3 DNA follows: TGTGCCAGCAGCTTAGAAGTACAGCGGGCAGAGACCCAGTACTTC.

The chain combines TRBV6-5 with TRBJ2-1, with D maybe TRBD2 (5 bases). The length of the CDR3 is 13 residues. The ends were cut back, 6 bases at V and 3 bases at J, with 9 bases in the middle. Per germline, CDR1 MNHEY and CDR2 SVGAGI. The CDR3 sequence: CASRTTHYNEQFF. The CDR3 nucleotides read TGTGCCAGCAGGACTACCCACTACAATGAGCAGTTCTTC.

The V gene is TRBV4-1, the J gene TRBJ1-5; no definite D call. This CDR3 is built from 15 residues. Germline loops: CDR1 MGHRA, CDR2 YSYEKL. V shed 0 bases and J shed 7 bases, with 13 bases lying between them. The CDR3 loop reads CASSQDHQDRQPQHF. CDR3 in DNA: TGCGCCAGCAGCCAAGATCATCAGGATAGGCAGCCCCAGCATTTT.